This TCR beta chain was profiled in a study of blood T cells in healthy people across ages. Trimming left V 2 bases short and J 13 bases short, with 18 bases between. The CDR3 loop spans 14 amino acids. The germline CDR1 and CDR2 sequences are MNHEY and SMNVEV (reference sequence). Alongside a J-beta primer mix, a sample-barcoded 5' primer served in a second PCR lasting about 7 to 11 cycles. TCRdb re-called the 5' RACE reads with MiXCR, one entry per CDR3 protein. The sample has around 790,000 distinct CDR3 sequences; more than 40% are singletons. This clonotype originated in a man in his 60s in good health. Sequencing was performed on blood. The rearrangement joins TRBV27 to TRBJ2-4; D is ambiguous. CDR3 bases: TGTGCCAGCAGTTTAGGGCAGTCCCCCCTAGAGCAGTACTTC. Its translation is CASSLGQSPLEQYF.